The clone carrying this T cell receptor beta chain came up a few times. Its antigen is unknown. This specimen belongs to a study of blood T cells in healthy people across ages. Alongside a J-beta primer mix, a sample-barcoded 5' primer served in a second PCR lasting roughly 6 to 11 cycles. MiXCR, applied by TCRdb to the 5' RACE reads, yields one record per CDR3 protein. The repertoire consists of more than 800,000 distinct CDR3 sequences, with over 35% occurring once and the leading ten covering under 20%. The study's findings and limits: PBMC samples, being unsorted, prevented any conclusive comparison of naive and antigen-experienced cells. Age advanced and TCR beta diversity per million T cells fell, roughly linearly.

Trimming cost V 6 bases and J 6 bases; bases outside gene matches: 8. The CDR3 runs to 14 residues. The germline V gene has CDR1 SNHLY and CDR2 FYNNEI. Extraction yielded at least 5.5 micrograms of total RNA per sample. Sequencing was done on a sample of blood. The chain combines TRBV2 with TRBJ2-1; 7 nucleotides agree with TRBD2. The clonotype was recovered from a woman in her sixties or seventies in good health. CDR3 nucleotides: TGTGCCAGCAGGAACGGGAGGTTAAGCAATGAGCAGTTCTTC. This sequence encodes CASRNGRLSNEQFF. Based on the CDR3 plus reference TRBV2 and TRBJ2-1, the full variable domain is EPEVTQTPSHQVTQMGQEVILRCVPISNHLYFYWYRQILGQKVEFLVSFYNNEISEKSEIFDDQFSVERPDGSNFTLKIRSTKLEDSAMYFCASRNGRLSNEQFFGPGTRLTVL.